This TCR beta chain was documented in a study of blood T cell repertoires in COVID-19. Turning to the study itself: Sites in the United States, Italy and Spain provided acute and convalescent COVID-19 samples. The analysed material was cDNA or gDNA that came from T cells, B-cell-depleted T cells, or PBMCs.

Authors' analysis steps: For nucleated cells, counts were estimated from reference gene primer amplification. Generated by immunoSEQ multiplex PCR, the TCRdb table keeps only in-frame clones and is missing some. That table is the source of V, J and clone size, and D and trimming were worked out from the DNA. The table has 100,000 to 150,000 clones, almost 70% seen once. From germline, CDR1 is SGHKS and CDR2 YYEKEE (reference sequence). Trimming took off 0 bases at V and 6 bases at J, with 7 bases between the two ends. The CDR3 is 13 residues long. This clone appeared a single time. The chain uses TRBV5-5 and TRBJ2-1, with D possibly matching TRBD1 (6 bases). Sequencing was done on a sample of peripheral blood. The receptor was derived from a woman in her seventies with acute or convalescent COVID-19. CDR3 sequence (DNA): TGTGCCAGCAGCTTGGAACAGGGCAATGAGCAGTTCTTC. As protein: CASSLEQGNEQFF.